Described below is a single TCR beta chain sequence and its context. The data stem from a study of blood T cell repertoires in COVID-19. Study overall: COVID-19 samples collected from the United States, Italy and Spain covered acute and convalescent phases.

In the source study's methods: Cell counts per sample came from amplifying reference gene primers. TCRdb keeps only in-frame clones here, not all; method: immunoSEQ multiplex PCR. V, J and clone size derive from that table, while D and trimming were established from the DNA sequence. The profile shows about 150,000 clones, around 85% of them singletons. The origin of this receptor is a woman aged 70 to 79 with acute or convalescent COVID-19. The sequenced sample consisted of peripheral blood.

The CDR3 reads CASSDSPGARGEAFF. CDR3 DNA: TGTGCCAGCAGTGACTCCCCAGGGGCCAGGGGTGAAGCTTTCTTT. V is TRBV6-4 and J is TRBJ1-1; perhaps TRBD1 as D (6 bases). Trimming cost V 0 bases and J 7 bases, with 15 bases left between them. The germline CDR1 and CDR2 sequences are MRHNA and SNTAGT. This CDR3 comprises 15 residues.